The next 3 T cell receptor beta chains were all read from a single sample in a study of cytomegalovirus exposure and HLA in healthy donors. A multiplex PCR was run with 60 Vbeta primers and 13 Jbeta primers. Sequenced by immunoSEQ multiplex PCR; TCRdb stores in-frame clones only, minus some. The sample contains fewer than 150,000 clones, 60% to 85% of which appear only once. Source material: PBMCs. The source is a man younger than 40 in good health and CMV-seronegative.

This clone has only a few counts. This sequence joins TRBV4-3 and TRBJ2-3, with TRBD1 matching over 8 bases. The CDR3 is made up of 16 amino acids. V lost 4 bases to trimming and J lost 2 bases; unmatched junction nucleotides: 8. Per the germline V gene, CDR1 is LGHNA and CDR2 is YSLEER. CDR3 sequence (DNA): TGCGCCAGCAGCCGCTTGACAGGGGCGGACACAGATACGCAGTATTTT. This encodes CASSRLTGADTDTQYF.

The chain uses TRBV27 and TRBJ2-7; 9 bases line up with TRBD2. After removal of 5 bases from V and 5 bases from J, the junction contained 7 bases not matched to a gene. The CDR3 is 14 amino acids. Germline CDR1 is MNHEY and CDR2 is SMNVEV (reference sequence). Here the CDR3 DNA reads TGTGCCAGCAGTCTCCGACTAGCGGTGAACGAGCAGTACTTC. Translation: CASSLRLAVNEQYF.

The chain has TRBV6-1 and TRBJ2-5, with D perhaps matching TRBD2 (5 bases). The CDR3 is made up of 13 amino acids. Trimming pared 6 bases from V and 2 bases from J, leaving 10 bases between. Per the germline V gene, CDR1 is MNHNS and CDR2 is SASEGT. CDR3 bases: TGTGCCAGCAGCGCCGGGATACAAGAGACCCAGTACTTC. This sequence encodes CASSAGIQETQYF.